The 9 T cell receptor beta chains listed next were all sequenced from one sample in a study of shared clonotypes between healthy human individuals. Only in-frame clones appear in the TCRdb table, and some are missing; sequencing was by immunoSEQ multiplex PCR. Found here are about 1.5 million clones, roughly 95% of them singletons; the top ten hold over 1%. The source material was naive CD4+ T cells sorted from blood. The subset was: CD45RA+ positively selected. These receptors all come from a man aged 25 to 45 in good health.

The chain employs TRBV4-3 and TRBJ2-1, with TRBD2 as a possible D gene (7 bases). CDR1 and CDR2 (germline): LGHNA, YSLEER. Deletions cut 3 bases from V and 6 bases from J, with 21 bases between. The CDR3 runs 17 residues. CDR3 coding DNA: TGCGCCAGCAGCCAGCTTACAGGGCTAGCGGCACGCAATGAGCAGTTCTTC. Its protein is CASSQLTGLAARNEQFF.

Remarks on this clone: The sample carries other DNA sequences with the same CDR3. The V and J genes are TRBV11-3 and TRBJ2-3; D gene unclear. This CDR3 is 13 amino acids long. Trimming shortened V by 3 bases and J by 2 bases, and 6 bases separated the two germline ends. Germline CDR1 and CDR2: SGHNT and YENEEA. The CDR3 nucleotides are TGTGCCAGCAGCTTGATGGTCACAGATACGCAGTATTTT. Residues: CASSLMVTDTQYF.

The CDR3 DNA is TGTGCCAGCACGGCCAGGGGGCGTGAGCAGTACTTC. This translates into CASTARGREQYF. This chain links TRBV2 with TRBJ2-7, with TRBD1 identical over 8 bases. CDR1 and CDR2 from the germline V gene are SNHLY and FYNNEI. The CDR3 is made up of 12 amino acids. V dropped 7 bases and J dropped 7; count of bases not matched to a gene: 6.

This clone was seen a single time. This chain joins TRBV5-1 and TRBJ2-2; TRBD1 matches 12 bases. Germline CDR1 SGHRS, CDR2 YFSETQ. J was trimmed by 6 bases and V by 3 bases; bases with no gene match: 6. This CDR3 contains 16 residues. CDR3 loop: CASSWLGQGASGELFF. In DNA form, the CDR3 reads TGCGCCAGCAGCTGGCTGGGACAGGGGGCGTCCGGGGAGCTGTTTTTT.

This rearrangement joins TRBV9 to TRBJ1-1, with D possibly matching TRBD1 (5 bases). V was cut by 0 bases and J by 3 bases, with 9 bases left in between. Germline-derived CDR1 and CDR2 are SGDLS and YYNGEE. The CDR3 is 14 amino acids. CDR3 amino acids: CASSVGGEYTEAFF. CDR3 nucleotides: TGTGCCAGCAGCGTAGGGGGGGAGTACACTGAAGCTTTCTTT.

This clone was recorded once. The chain uses TRBV10-3 and TRBJ1-2, with 8 bases that match TRBD1. The CDR3 is 16 residues long. Trimming took 2 bases from V and 2 from J; bases not matched to a gene: 7. Germline V gene sequence: CDR1 ENHRY, CDR2 SYGVKD. CDR3 DNA: TGTGCCATCAGTGAGAGGGGACAGGACTCAAACTATGGCTACACCTTC. Translation: CAISERGQDSNYGYTF.

The J gene is TRBJ2-2, the V gene TRBV2, with unresolved D. V lost 8 bases, J lost 5 bases, and 6 bases lay in between. Germline V gene lookup returns CDR1 SNHLY and CDR2 FYNNEI. The CDR3 length is 11 residues. Written as DNA, the CDR3 is TGTGCCAGCTTTTTAACCGGGGAGCTGTTTTTT. Translation: CASFLTGELFF.

The chain combines TRBV2 with TRBJ1-1; 8 nucleotides agree with TRBD1. The trim removed 8 bases at V and 5 bases at J, leaving 10 bases unmatched. The CDR3 has 14 amino acids. Germline CDR1 and CDR2: SNHLY and FYNNEI. The CDR3 DNA reads as TGTGCCAGCGCCAGACAGGGGATAGGAACTGAAGCTTTCTTT. It encodes CASARQGIGTEAFF.

The chain combines TRBV27 with TRBJ2-5; D possibly uses TRBD1 or TRBD2 (5 bases each). The CDR3 runs to 14 residues. Germline V CDR1 and CDR2: MNHEY, SMNVEV (reference sequence). The V end lost 2 bases, the J end lost 1 base, and 8 bases lay between the germline ends. The CDR3 nucleotides read TGTGCCAGCAGTTTACGGGGCCGCCAAGAGACCCAGTACTTC. It translates to CASSLRGRQETQYF.